This TCR beta chain was sequenced for a study of T cells in Graves' hyperthyroidism and ophthalmopathy. Overall study findings and caveats: Most thyroid clonotypes with frequency above 0.001 were detected in blood.

Amplification targeted TCR beta CDR3 regions from RNA transcripts. The study used the HTBI primer set for a first-round RT-PCR of the TCR CDR3. TCRdb reprocessed the multiplex PCR reads with MiXCR, giving one entry per CDR3 protein. The sample holds 400,000 to 500,000 distinct CDR3 sequences, approximately 14% seen once. Trimming removed 3 bases from V and 4 bases from J, with 10 bases in between. The CDR3 has 13 amino acids. Germline CDR1 is SGHRS and CDR2 is YFSETQ. Lactation, pregnancy, other autoimmune disease or uncontrolled infection excluded patients. Of note for this clonotype: Its antigen is currently unknown.

The chain carries TRBV5-1 and TRBJ1-2; D is possibly TRBD1 (5 bases). The source is a woman aged 18-29 years with Graves' hyperthyroidism. Sequencing was performed on blood. The CDR3 DNA follows: TGCGCCAGCAGCTCACAGGAGATCTATGGCTACACCTTC. Its translation is CASSSQEIYGYTF.